What follows are 20 T cell receptor beta chains derived from one specimen sequenced in a study of metastatic and nonmetastatic thyroid tumors. Before thyroid surgery, none of the patients had received any treatment. TCRdb recomputed clones from the PCR reads via MiXCR. In the table there are some 28,000 clones, around a fifth of which are singletons. Material: blood. These receptors were taken from a female donor with papillary thyroid cancer or a benign thyroid nodule (not recorded which). Some clones in this sample may be carry-over from other donors' samples.

This chain joins TRBV24-1 and TRBJ1-5, with D perhaps TRBD1 (5 bases). The CDR3 contains 14 residues. Germline values: CDR1 KGHDR, CDR2 SFDVKD. V lost 5 bases, J lost 0 bases, and 7 bases lay in between. CDR3 amino acids: CATSGQGSNQPQHF. The DNA of the CDR3 is TGTGCCACCAGTGGGCAGGGTAGCAATCAGCCCCAGCATTTT.

V usage is TRBV13 and J usage is TRBJ1-2; D remains ambiguous. Deletions cut 5 bases from V and 5 bases from J, with 12 bases between. CDR1 is PRHDT and CDR2 is FYEKMQ in the germline V gene (reference sequence). This CDR3 is 13 amino acids long. CDR3 region: CASSPSAGYGYTF. In DNA form, the CDR3 reads TGTGCCAGCAGCCCGTCCGCGGGGTATGGCTACACCTTC. The entire variable domain, with the rest obtained from reference TRBV13 and TRBJ1-2, is as follows: AAGVIQSPRHLIKEKRETATLKCYPIPRHDTVYWYQQGPGQDPQFLISFYEKMQSDKGSIPDRFSAQQFSDYHSELNMSSLELGDSALYFCASSPSAGYGYTFGSGTRLTVV.

There are a few counts of this clone. The chain couples TRBV6-1 to TRBJ2-5; D is perhaps TRBD1 or TRBD2 (6 bases each). Germline values: CDR1 MNHNS, CDR2 SASEGT. V lost 5 bases and J lost 5, with 12 bases in between. The CDR3 contains 13 residues. The CDR3 spells CASSPRGRETQYF. The CDR3, as DNA: TGTGCCAGCAGTCCCCGGGGGCGGGAGACCCAGTACTTC.

This clone has at least ten counts. The rearrangement uses TRBV20-1 and TRBJ2-3; 15 nucleotides agree with TRBD2. This CDR3 is built from 19 residues. Germline V gene lookup returns CDR1 DFQATT and CDR2 SNEGSKA (reference sequence). V gave up 3 bases and J gave up 3 bases; unmatched junction bases: 13. The CDR3 reads CSARTGRTSGRASTDTQYF. DNA for the CDR3: TGCAGTGCTAGGACAGGGAGGACTAGCGGGAGGGCCTCTACAGATACGCAGTATTTT.

The CDR3 coding sequence is TGCGCCAGCAGCTTTGAGGTAGCTATGGGGTCTGCTGGCGAGCAGTTCTTC. Protein sequence: CASSFEVAMGSAGEQFF. The chain links TRBV5-1 to TRBJ2-1; D call uncertain. The germline V gene encodes CDR1 SGHRS and CDR2 YFSETQ. The CDR3 is 17 amino acids. Deletions cut 2 bases from V and 10 bases from J, with 25 bases between. The variable domain in full, with the rest retrieved from reference TRBV5-1 and TRBJ2-1, is KAGVTQTPRYLIKTRGQQVTLSCSPISGHRSVSWYQQTPGQGLQFLFEYFSETQRNKGNFPGRFSGRQFSNSRSEMNVSTLELGDSALYLCASSFEVAMGSAGEQFFGPGTRLTVL.

This clone is labeled medium-sized. V gene TRBV27 combines with J gene TRBJ1-2; 9 bases agree with TRBD1. This CDR3 has 15 residues. The junction had 8 bases not matched to a gene; V was cut back by 6 bases and J by 3 bases. Germline lookup yields CDR1 MNHEY and CDR2 SMNVEV (reference sequence). In DNA form, the CDR3 reads TGTGCCAGCAGATCAGGGACAGGGTTGTACTATGGCTACACCTTC. This sequence encodes CASRSGTGLYYGYTF.

The sample holds many counts of this clone. The rearrangement joins TRBV19 to TRBJ1-5, with D hard to call. Germline CDR1 is LNHDA and CDR2 is SQIVND (reference sequence). The V and J ends lost 0 bases and 0 bases respectively, with 9 bases between them. This CDR3 is built from 16 residues. CDR3 bases: TGTGCCAGTAGTATAGATCCGCGGATTAGCAATCAGCCCCAGCATTTT. It is translated as CASSIDPRISNQPQHF. The variable domain in full, with the rest retrieved from reference TRBV19 and TRBJ1-5, is DGGITQSPKYLFRKEGQNVTLSCEQNLNHDAMYWYRQDPGQGLRLIYYSQIVNDFQKGDIAEGYSVSREKKESFPLTVTSAQKNPTAFYLCASSIDPRISNQPQHFGDGTRLSIL.

V is TRBV15 and J is TRBJ1-1, with 9 bases lining up with TRBD1. Trimming at V came to 0 bases and at J to 12 bases, leaving 5 bases not matched to a gene. This CDR3 has 13 amino acids. The germline V gene encodes CDR1 LNHNV and CDR2 YYDKDF (reference sequence). CDR3 loop: CATSREGQGVTFF. The CDR3 DNA follows: TGTGCCACCAGCAGAGAGGGACAGGGAGTAACTTTCTTT.

V gene TRBV20-1 combines with J gene TRBJ2-3, with a tentative D call TRBD1 (5 bases). Deletions cut 5 bases from V and 3 bases from J, with 12 bases between. CDR1 is DFQATT, CDR2 SNEGSKA, per germline (reference sequence). The CDR3 extends over 13 amino acids. The CDR3 loop is CSAPTGATDTQYF. The CDR3 DNA is TGCAGTGCTCCCACTGGGGCAACAGATACGCAGTATTTT.

In this sample, this clone turned up a few times. V gene TRBV6-1 combines with J gene TRBJ2-2; no definite D call. Looked up from germline, CDR1 is MNHNS and CDR2 is SASEGT. Trimming left V 6 bases short and J 5 bases short, with 7 bases between. The CDR3 length is 12 residues. As DNA, the CDR3 is TGTGCCAGCAGCCCCTGGACCGGGGAGCTGTTTTTT. Translation: CASSPWTGELFF.

This clone was seen repeatedly, ten times or more. The J gene is TRBJ2-1, the V gene TRBV2; the match to TRBD2 covers 8 bases. Trimming took 6 bases from V and 4 from J; bases not matched to a gene: 8. This CDR3 contains 15 residues. Germline lookup yields CDR1 SNHLY and CDR2 FYNNEI. CDR3: CASRDSGITYNEQFF. CDR3 bases: TGTGCCAGCAGGGATAGCGGGATAACTTACAATGAGCAGTTCTTC.

This clone was found a few times. The gene calls are TRBV20-1 and TRBJ2-1; 9 bases map to TRBD2. The CDR3 runs 15 residues. CDR1 and CDR2 (germline): DFQATT, SNEGSKA (reference sequence). V shed 0 bases and J 5 bases; nucleotides not matched to a gene: 5. The DNA of the CDR3 is TGCAGTGCTAGAGATCCCAGCGGGAGGAACAATGAGCAGTTCTTC. Translating it yields CSARDPSGRNNEQFF.

The table lists this clone with many counts. CDR3 coding DNA: TGTGCCAGCAGTTCTTACAGGGCGAGGAATGGCTACACCTTC. Translated: CASSSYRARNGYTF. The V and J genes are TRBV6-2 or TRBV6-3 and TRBJ1-2; D might be TRBD1 (6 bases). CDR1 MNHEY and CDR2 SVGEGT come from the germline V gene. V lost 4 bases and J 6 bases, leaving 15 bases between the germline ends. The CDR3 is 14 residues long.

This clone was seen only a few times. The rearrangement joins TRBV12-3 or TRBV12-4 to TRBJ2-5, with 8 bases fitting TRBD2. The CDR3 covers 18 residues. With 6 bases clipped from V and 1 base from J, the junction kept 16 bases outside the gene matches. The CDR3 sequence: CASSSAQIAGGTQETQYF. The CDR3, as DNA: TGTGCCAGCAGCTCCGCTCAGATCGCGGGGGGAACCCAAGAGACCCAGTACTTC.

The sample holds many counts of this clone. This rearrangement joins TRBV11-2 to TRBJ2-5; unclear D gene. Trimming removed 1 base at V and 1 base at J, with 4 bases between. The CDR3 contains 13 residues. In germline, CDR1 is SGHAT, CDR2 FQNNGV. In nucleotides, the CDR3 is TGTGCCAGCAGCTTAGTCCCCCAAGAGACCCAGTACTTC. It encodes CASSLVPQETQYF.

This clone was recorded many times. The chain couples TRBV6-5 to TRBJ1-3; 10 nucleotides line up with TRBD1. V lost 8 bases, J lost 1 base, and 14 bases stayed unmatched. The CDR3 runs to 18 residues. Germline V gene sequence: CDR1 MNHEY, CDR2 SVGAGI. The CDR3 region is CASSLIRDRGSSGNTIYF. CDR3 in DNA: TGTGCCAGCTCCTTAATCCGGGACAGGGGATCGTCTGGAAACACCATATATTTT.

This clone was counted only a few times. The chain employs TRBV6-1 and TRBJ1-2, with 7 bases aligning to TRBD1. The ends lost 1 base at V and 4 bases at J; junction bases unmatched: 3. The CDR3 has 14 residues. The germline gives CDR1 MNHNS, CDR2 SASEGT. The CDR3 DNA follows: TGTGCCAGCAGTGAAGTAAGGACAGGCTATGGCTACACCTTC. This translates into CASSEVRTGYGYTF.

CDR3 protein: CAWLPPPKTEAFF. CDR3 coding DNA: TGTGCCTGGTTACCTCCACCCAAGACTGAAGCTTTCTTT. The J gene is TRBJ1-1, the V gene TRBV30, with D unresolved. This CDR3 is built from 13 residues. V lost 5 bases and J 5 bases, leaving 15 bases between the germline ends. The V gene's germline CDR1 is GTSNPN and CDR2 SVGIG (reference sequence).

This clone occurred a few times. DNA for the CDR3: TGTGCCAGCAGTCCCCTCGCGGACACCGGGGAGCTGTTTTTT. Encoded protein: CASSPLADTGELFF. This chain links TRBV6-1 with TRBJ2-2; D is uncertain. The CDR3 sequence is 14 residues long. Per germline, CDR1 MNHNS and CDR2 SASEGT. The V end lost 5 bases, the J end lost 3 bases, and 10 bases lay between the germline ends.

This rearrangement joins TRBV15 to TRBJ2-7, with 10 bases identical to TRBD2. This CDR3 is 16 amino acids long. V lost 2 bases and J lost 0; bases outside the gene matches: 4. Germline-derived CDR1 and CDR2 are LNHNV and YYDKDF (reference sequence). CDR3 coding DNA: TGTGCCACCAGCAGAATAGCGGGGGGATCCTCCTACGAGCAGTACTTC. This codes for CATSRIAGGSSYEQYF. Based on the CDR3 plus reference TRBV15 and TRBJ2-7, the full variable domain is DAMVIQNPRYQVTQFGKPVTLSCSQTLNHNVMYWYQQKSSQAPKLLFHYYDKDFNNEADTPDNFQSRRPNTSFCFLDIRSPGLGDTAMYLCATSRIAGGSSYEQYFGPGTRLTVT.